This TCR beta chain stems from a study of T cell responses to AZD1222 COVID-19 vaccine. Here immunoSEQ multiplex PCR was the method, and the copy in TCRdb shows in-frame clones only, minus some. The table includes about 140,000 clones, around nine tenths detected once. A remark on this clone: Its target is not known.

Study outcomes and limitations: There were repertoire samples only from the period after the peak T cell response. Spike was spanned by vaccine-associated CD4 TCRs, which were dominant at 160-218 and 743-854. Donors were largely white British and mainly female; clonal diversity was possibly underestimated.

CDR3 size: 15 residues. V lost 3 bases and J lost 3; bases outside the gene matches: 3. CDR1 SGHAT and CDR2 FQNNGV come from the germline V gene. Sample: peripheral blood, taken on day 0 of AZD1222 vaccination. The chain is built from TRBV11-2 and TRBJ1-4, with 8 bases identical to TRBD1. This TCR was recovered from an adult in good health. CDR3 loop: CASSFRGPPNEKLFF. CDR3 nucleotide sequence: TGTGCCAGCAGCTTCAGGGGGCCCCCTAATGAAAAACTGTTTTTT.